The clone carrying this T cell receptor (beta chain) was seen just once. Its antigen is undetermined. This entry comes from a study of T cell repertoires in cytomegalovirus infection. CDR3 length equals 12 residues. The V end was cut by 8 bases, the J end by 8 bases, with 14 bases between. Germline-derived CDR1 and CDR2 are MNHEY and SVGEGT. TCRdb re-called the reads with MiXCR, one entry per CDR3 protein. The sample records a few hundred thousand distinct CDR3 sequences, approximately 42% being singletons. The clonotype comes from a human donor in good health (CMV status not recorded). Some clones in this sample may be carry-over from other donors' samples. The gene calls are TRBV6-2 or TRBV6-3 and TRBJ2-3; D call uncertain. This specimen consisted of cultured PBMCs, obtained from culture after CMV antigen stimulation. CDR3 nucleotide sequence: TGTGCCAGCGGGTTAGGGTGGAGTACGCAGTATTTT. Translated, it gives CASGLGWSTQYF.